The source of this T cell receptor (beta chain) is a study of blood T cell repertoires in COVID-19. About the research overall: Acute and convalescent COVID-19 samples came from the United States, Italy and Spain.

TCRdb keeps only in-frame clones here, not all; method: immunoSEQ multiplex PCR. Among roughly 250,000 clones, roughly 93% were seen once, and the ten largest hold about 2%. Participants' reported clinical history set cohort assignment. The sequence was collected from a woman between 40 and 50 years old with acute COVID-19. The material sequenced was PBMCs or T cells enriched from blood (not recorded which).

In DNA, the CDR3 is TGTGCCAGCAGTCAGGGGGCCTTCAATCAGCCCCAGCATTTT. This gives the protein CASSQGAFNQPQHF. The rearrangement uses TRBV6-5 and TRBJ1-5; TRBD1 agrees at 8 bases. This CDR3 has 14 amino acids. Trimming at V came to 5 bases and at J to 3 bases, leaving 3 bases not matched to a gene. The germline gives CDR1 MNHEY, CDR2 SVGAGI.